A single sample gave rise to the 21 T cell receptor beta chains below, sequenced in a study of technical replicates of blood from several donors. Only in-frame clones appear in the TCRdb table, and some are missing; sequencing was by immunoSEQ multiplex PCR. The table has about 82,000 clones, around 94% seen once; the top ten hold about 0.39%. The source material was T cells isolated from PBMCs. These receptors were collected from a human donor in good health.

The rearrangement joins TRBV7-9 to TRBJ2-7; TRBD2 matches 9 bases. Germline assignment: CDR1 SEHNR and CDR2 FQNEAQ (reference sequence). The V segment lost 5 bases and the J segment 5 bases; nucleotides outside the gene matches: 4. CDR3 length equals 13 residues. The CDR3, as DNA: TGTGCCAGCAGCACTCGACTAGCGGACGAGCAGTACTTC. Translation: CASSTRLADEQYF.

The chain carries TRBV11-2 and TRBJ1-1; TRBD1 matches at 7 bases. V was pared by 5 bases and J by 1 base, with 7 bases of the junction left unmatched. Germline V gene sequence: CDR1 SGHAT, CDR2 FQNNGV. The length of the CDR3 is 15 residues. CDR3 in amino acids: CASSASGQRNTEAFF. The CDR3 coding sequence is TGTGCCAGCAGCGCCTCGGGACAGCGGAACACTGAAGCTTTCTTT.

The V gene is TRBV7-2, the J gene TRBJ2-1; no clear D. Per germline, CDR1 SGHTA and CDR2 FQGNSA. There are 12 residues in the CDR3. V was clipped by 0 bases and J by 9 bases, with 6 bases between them. The chain's CDR3 is CASSLAFSEQFF. The CDR3 nucleotides read TGTGCCAGCAGCTTAGCGTTTAGTGAGCAGTTCTTC.

This chain links TRBV7-8 with TRBJ2-7; possibly TRBD2 for D (6 bases). CDR3 length: 14 amino acids. Trimming pared 1 base from V and 4 bases from J, leaving 11 bases between. Germline V gene data show CDR1 as SGHVS and CDR2 as FQNEAQ. Here the CDR3 reads CASSLESSVYEQYF. DNA for the CDR3: TGTGCCAGCAGCTTAGAGTCTAGCGTATACGAGCAGTACTTC. Using reference TRBV7-8 and TRBJ2-7 for the parts outside the CDR3, the full variable domain is GAGVSQSPRYKVAKRGQDVALRCDPISGHVSLFWYQQALGQGPEFLTYFQNEAQLDKSGLPSDRFFAERPEGSVSTLKIQRTQQEDSAVYLCASSLESSVYEQYFGPGTRLTVT.

The genes are TRBV5-1 and TRBJ1-3; D is perhaps TRBD1 (5 bases). Germline V gives CDR1 SGHRS, CDR2 YFSETQ. The CDR3 extends over 17 amino acids. Trimming cost V 5 bases and J 10 bases, with 28 bases left between them. DNA for the CDR3: TGCGCCAGCAGTCTTCTTGGGGATCCGGGGGGGATTCGGACCATATATTTT. It translates to CASSLLGDPGGIRTIYF.

This clone came up once. This chain connects TRBV6-5 to TRBJ2-5; 10 nucleotides line up with TRBD2. The CDR3 sequence is 15 residues long. Trimming cost V 3 bases and J 5 bases; bases outside gene matches: 6. Germline lookup yields CDR1 MNHEY and CDR2 SVGAGI. The CDR3 nucleotides are TGTGCCAGCAGTTATTCCATAGCGGGAGGCGAGACCCAGTACTTC. It is translated as CASSYSIAGGETQYF.

The chain employs TRBV2 and TRBJ2-1; D remains unclear. The CDR3 has 16 amino acids. Germline CDR1 and CDR2: SNHLY and FYNNEI. Trimming pared 3 bases from V and 1 base from J, leaving 13 bases between. The CDR3 is CASSDANSGSYNEQFF. As DNA, the CDR3 is TGTGCCAGCAGTGACGCTAATTCGGGTTCCTACAATGAGCAGTTCTTC.

The chain has TRBV9 and TRBJ1-1; D gene ambiguous. Trimming shortened V by 2 bases and J by 11 bases, and 16 bases separated the two germline ends. The CDR3 length is 13 residues. Per the germline V gene, CDR1 is SGDLS and CDR2 is YYNGEE. CDR3 loop: CASSVSPGSHAFF. In DNA form, the CDR3 reads TGTGCCAGCAGCGTTAGTCCCGGGAGTCATGCTTTCTTT.

This chain connects TRBV28 to TRBJ1-2, with a weak D call TRBD1 (5 bases). The V gene lost 8 bases and the J gene lost 4 bases, with 17 bases spanning the gap. The CDR3 has 14 amino acids. Looked up from germline, CDR1 is MDHEN and CDR2 is SYDVKM. CDR3 loop: CASATGTPTYGYTF. The CDR3 coding sequence is TGTGCCAGCGCCACAGGCACACCGACCTATGGCTACACCTTC.

J is TRBJ2-7 and V is TRBV27, with D maybe TRBD1 (6 bases). This CDR3 has 15 amino acids. V was clipped by 8 bases and J by 2 bases, with 19 bases between them. Germline V lookup: CDR1 MNHEY, CDR2 SMNVEV (reference sequence). This chain's CDR3 is CASSGLARGPYEQYF. The CDR3 DNA sequence: TGTGCCAGCTCGGGGCTGGCCAGGGGACCCTACGAGCAGTACTTC.

The chain couples TRBV7-3 to TRBJ2-2; no firm D call. Germline V gives CDR1 SGHTA, CDR2 FQGTGA. The V end lost 3 bases, the J end lost 5 bases, and 7 bases lay between the germline ends. The CDR3 is made up of 13 amino acids. CDR3 in amino acids: CASSLRRTGELFF. The CDR3 bases are TGTGCCAGCAGCTTGCGGAGAACCGGGGAGCTGTTTTTT.

CDR3 amino acids: CATSRGQAPYEQYF. The CDR3 DNA reads as TGTGCCACCAGCAGAGGTCAGGCGCCCTACGAGCAGTACTTC. The genes are TRBV15 and TRBJ2-7; unclear D gene. The CDR3 runs 14 residues. V dropped 1 base and J dropped 2 bases, with 9 bases sitting between them. Germline CDR1 LNHNV, CDR2 YYDKDF (reference sequence). The full variable domain, its missing parts supplied by reference TRBV15 and TRBJ2-7, is DAMVIQNPRYQVTQFGKPVTLSCSQTLNHNVMYWYQQKSSQAPKLLFHYYDKDFNNEADTPDNFQSRRPNTSFCFLDIRSPGLGDTAMYLCATSRGQAPYEQYFGPGTRLTVT.

This chain links TRBV7-9 with TRBJ2-3; no clear D gene. Germline V CDR1 and CDR2: SEHNR, FQNEAQ (reference sequence). There are 11 residues in the CDR3. Trimming took 7 bases from V and 2 from J, leaving 4 bases between them. The CDR3 DNA sequence: TGTGCCAGCACCCTCACAGATACGCAGTATTTT. Its translation is CASTLTDTQYF.

This clone has just one count. The chain carries TRBV4-1 and TRBJ2-5, with TRBD2 identical over 9 bases. The germline gives CDR1 MGHRA, CDR2 YSYEKL. This CDR3 has 17 residues. Trimming cost V 3 bases and J 2 bases; bases outside gene matches: 10. In DNA, the CDR3 is TGCGCCAGCAGCCACCCTCCAGCGGGAGGAATTCAAGAGACCCAGTACTTC. Encoded protein: CASSHPPAGGIQETQYF.

The rearrangement joins TRBV7-9 to TRBJ1-1; D perhaps matches TRBD1 (5 bases). Trimming took 4 bases from V and 0 from J, leaving 9 bases between them. The CDR3 is made up of 14 amino acids. CDR1 is SEHNR, CDR2 FQNEAQ, per germline (reference sequence). The CDR3 here is CASSWTDMNTEAFF. The CDR3 region has the DNA TGTGCCAGCAGCTGGACGGACATGAACACTGAAGCTTTCTTT.

J is TRBJ2-7 and V is TRBV27; the match to TRBD1 covers 8 bases. Trimming cost V 2 bases and J 5 bases; bases outside gene matches: 5. CDR3 length: 14 residues. The germline V gene has CDR1 MNHEY and CDR2 SMNVEV (reference sequence). CDR3 residues: CASSLRTGSHEQYF. CDR3 in DNA: TGTGCCAGCAGTTTAAGGACAGGGTCCCACGAGCAGTACTTC.

The rearrangement links TRBV5-6 to TRBJ1-5; D perhaps matches TRBD1 (5 bases). CDR3 size: 17 residues. Per the germline V gene, CDR1 is SGHDT and CDR2 is YYEEEE. V lost 2 bases and J 1 base, leaving 16 bases between the germline ends. The CDR3 loop reads CASSFRRSGGSNQPQHF. The CDR3 DNA follows: TGTGCCAGCAGCTTCCGTAGATCGGGGGGAAGCAATCAGCCCCAGCATTTT.

CDR3 in amino acids: CASSPEDSYEQYF. DNA for the CDR3: TGTGCCAGCTCACCGGAAGACAGCTACGAGCAGTACTTC. The chain employs TRBV18 and TRBJ2-7; D is perhaps TRBD1 (5 bases). There are 13 residues in the CDR3. The V and J ends lost 3 bases and 3 bases respectively, with 9 bases between them. Germline lookup yields CDR1 KGHSH and CDR2 LQKENI.

This chain connects TRBV7-9 to TRBJ2-1, with 7 bases aligning to TRBD1. Germline trimming cut 0 bases from V and 7 bases from J; bases unmatched to any gene: 0. The CDR3 sequence is 13 residues long. From germline, CDR1 is SEHNR and CDR2 FQNEAQ (reference sequence). The CDR3 sequence: CASSLATGNEQFF. The DNA of the CDR3 is TGTGCCAGCAGCTTAGCGACAGGGAATGAGCAGTTCTTC.

The CDR3 loop reads CASSPTRNSPLHF. The CDR3 coding sequence is TGTGCCAGCAGCCCGACTCGGAATTCACCCCTCCACTTT. The chain joins TRBV6-5 to TRBJ1-6; D is unresolved. Trimming took off 6 bases at V and 7 bases at J, with 10 bases between the two ends. CDR1 and CDR2 (germline): MNHEY, SVGAGI. There are 13 residues in the CDR3.

This clone is a singleton in its sample. The chain employs TRBV19 and TRBJ2-3; TRBD2 matches at 10 bases. Germline-derived CDR1 and CDR2 are LNHDA and SQIVND (reference sequence). This CDR3 has 16 amino acids. After removal of 8 bases from V and 3 bases from J, the junction contained 11 bases not matched to a gene. CDR3 amino acids: CASESPSGRRTDTQYF. The CDR3 DNA sequence: TGTGCCAGTGAAAGTCCTAGCGGGAGAAGGACAGATACGCAGTATTTT.